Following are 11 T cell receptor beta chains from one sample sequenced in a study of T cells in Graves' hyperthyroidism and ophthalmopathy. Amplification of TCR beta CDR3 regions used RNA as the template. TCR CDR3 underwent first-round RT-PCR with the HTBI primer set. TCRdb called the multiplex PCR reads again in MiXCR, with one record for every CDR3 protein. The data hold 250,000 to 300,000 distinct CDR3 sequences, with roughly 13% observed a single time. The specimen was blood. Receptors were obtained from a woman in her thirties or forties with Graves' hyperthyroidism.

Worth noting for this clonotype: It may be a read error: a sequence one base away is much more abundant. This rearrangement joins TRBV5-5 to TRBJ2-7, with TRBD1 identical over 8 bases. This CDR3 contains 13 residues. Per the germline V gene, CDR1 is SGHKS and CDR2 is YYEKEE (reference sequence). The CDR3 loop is CTSSWDRSYEQYF. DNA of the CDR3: TGTACCAGCAGTTGGGACAGGTCCTACGAGCAGTACTTC. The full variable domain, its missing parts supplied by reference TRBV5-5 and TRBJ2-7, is DAGVTQSPTHLIKTRGQQVTLRCSPISGHKSVSWYQQVLGQGPQFIFQYYEKEERGRGNFPDRFSARQFPNYSSELNVNALLLGDSALYLCTSSWDRSYEQYFGPGTRLTVT.

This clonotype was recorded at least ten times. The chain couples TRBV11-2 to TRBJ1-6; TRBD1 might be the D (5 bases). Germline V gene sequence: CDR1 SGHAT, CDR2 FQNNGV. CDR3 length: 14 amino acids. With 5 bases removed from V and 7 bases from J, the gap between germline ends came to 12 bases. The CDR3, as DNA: TGTGCCAGCAGCGGGGCGCCGGCGAATTCACCCCTCCACTTT. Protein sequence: CASSGAPANSPLHF.

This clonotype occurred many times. As DNA, the CDR3 is TGTGCCAGCAGCGGACAGGCGGGTCGCAATGAGCAGTTCTTC. Its translation is CASSGQAGRNEQFF. The chain employs TRBV11-3 and TRBJ2-1, with 7 bases lining up with TRBD1. V gave up 5 bases and J gave up 6 bases; unmatched junction bases: 7. Germline lookup yields CDR1 SGHNT and CDR2 YENEEA. This CDR3 is 14 amino acids long.

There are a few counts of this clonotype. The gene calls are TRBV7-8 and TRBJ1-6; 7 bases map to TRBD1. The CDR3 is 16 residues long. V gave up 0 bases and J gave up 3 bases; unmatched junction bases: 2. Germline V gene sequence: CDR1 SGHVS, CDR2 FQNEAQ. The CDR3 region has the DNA TGTGCCAGCAGCTTAGCGGGGACAGTCTATAATTCACCCCTCCACTTT. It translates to CASSLAGTVYNSPLHF.

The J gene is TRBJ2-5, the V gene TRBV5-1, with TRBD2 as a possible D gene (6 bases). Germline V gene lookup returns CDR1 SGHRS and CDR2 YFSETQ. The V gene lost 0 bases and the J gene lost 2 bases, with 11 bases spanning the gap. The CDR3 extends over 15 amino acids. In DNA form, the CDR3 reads TGCGCCAGCAGCTTGGTAGGGACTTCTCAAGAGACCCAGTACTTC. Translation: CASSLVGTSQETQYF.

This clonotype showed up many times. CDR3 sequence: CASRLRGEQYF. CDR3 in DNA: TGTGCCAGCAGGTTGAGAGGCGAGCAGTACTTC. V gene TRBV2 combines with J gene TRBJ2-7; no firm D call. Germline V gene lookup returns CDR1 SNHLY and CDR2 FYNNEI. The CDR3 has 11 residues. Trimming removed 6 bases at V and 6 bases at J, with 9 bases between.

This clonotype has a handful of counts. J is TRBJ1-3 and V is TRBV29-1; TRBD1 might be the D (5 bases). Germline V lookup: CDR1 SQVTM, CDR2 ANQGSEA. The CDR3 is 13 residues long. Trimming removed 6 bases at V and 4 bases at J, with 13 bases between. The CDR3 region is CSVATVAGNTIYF. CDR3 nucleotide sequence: TGCAGCGTAGCGACAGTAGCAGGAAACACCATATATTTT. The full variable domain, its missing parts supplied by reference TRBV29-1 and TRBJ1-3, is SAVISQKPSRDICQRGTSLTIQCQVDSQVTMMFWYRQQPGQSLTLIATANQGSEATYESGFVIDKFPISRPNLTFSTLTVSNMSPEDSSIYLCSVATVAGNTIYFGEGSWLTVV.

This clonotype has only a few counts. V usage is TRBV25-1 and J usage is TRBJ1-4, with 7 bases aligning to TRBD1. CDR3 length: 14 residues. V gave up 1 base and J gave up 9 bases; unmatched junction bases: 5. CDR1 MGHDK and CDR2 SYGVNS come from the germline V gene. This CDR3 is CASSELVGQQKLFF. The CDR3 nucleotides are TGTGCCAGCAGTGAATTGGTGGGACAGCAAAAACTGTTTTTT.

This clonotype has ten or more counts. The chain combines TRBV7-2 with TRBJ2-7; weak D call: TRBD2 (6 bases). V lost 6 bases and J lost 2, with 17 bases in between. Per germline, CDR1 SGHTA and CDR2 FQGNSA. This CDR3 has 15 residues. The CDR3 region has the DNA TGTGCCAGCAGTCATTACCGGGACTTCCCCTACGAGCAGTACTTC. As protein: CASSHYRDFPYEQYF.

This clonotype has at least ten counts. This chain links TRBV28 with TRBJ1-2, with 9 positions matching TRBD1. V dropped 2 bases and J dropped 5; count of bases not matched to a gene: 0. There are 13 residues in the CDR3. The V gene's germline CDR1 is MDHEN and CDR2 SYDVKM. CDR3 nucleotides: TGTGCCAGCAGTTTAGGACAGGGGTATGGCTACACCTTC. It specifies CASSLGQGYGYTF.

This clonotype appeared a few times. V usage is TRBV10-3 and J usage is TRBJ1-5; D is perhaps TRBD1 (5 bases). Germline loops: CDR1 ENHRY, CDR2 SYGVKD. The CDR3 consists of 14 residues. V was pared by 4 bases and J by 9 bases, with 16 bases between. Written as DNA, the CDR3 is TGTGCCATCAGTGCGTCGACAGAGGTGCTGCCCCAGCATTTT. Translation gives CAISASTEVLPQHF.